This is a list of T cell receptor beta chains from one sample in a study of blood T cell repertoires in COVID-19. TCRdb keeps only in-frame clones here, not all; method: immunoSEQ multiplex PCR. The repertoire consists of roughly 43,000 clones, with around 86% occurring once and the leading ten covering 35% to 55%. Sample: peripheral blood. These receptors all come from a woman of 80 years or more with acute or convalescent COVID-19. Each CDR3 is given with its conserved first and last residue. D genes are given only for firm matches. Not all rows give a size; the values are once, few, many and, for expanded clones, a class.

>-|TRBJ1-5|TRBV7-8|-
TGTGCCAGCAGCTTAGATAGTTCGGTGGAGGGAGGTCAGCCCCAGCATTTT
CASSLDSSVEGGQPQHF
>-|TRBJ1-1|TRBV19|once
TGTGCCAGTAGTATAGGGCGGGCGGCTGAAGCTTTCTTT
CASSIGRAAEAFF
>-|TRBJ1-2|TRBV4-2|few
TGTGCCAGCAGCCAGCCCTCGGACAGACTCGAGGGAGGCTACACCTTC
CASSQPSDRLEGGYTF
>-|TRBJ1-1|TRBV5-1|-
TGCGCCAGCAGCTTGGATCCAGGGGTGACTGAAGCTTTCTTT
CASSLDPGVTEAFF
>TRBD1|TRBJ2-3|TRBV30|-
TGTGCCTGGAGTGACAGGACAGGGGGCACCGATACGCAGTATTTT
CAWSDRTGGTDTQYF
>-|TRBJ1-5|TRBV3-1/TRBV3-2|-
TGTGCCAGCAGCCAAGGGTCGGGACAACTCAATCAGCCCCAGCATTTT
CASSQGSGQLNQPQHF
>-|TRBJ1-3|TRBV15|-
TGTGCCACCAGCAGAGATCAGGGGTCTGGAAACACCATATATTTT
CATSRDQGSGNTIYF
>TRBD1|TRBJ1-3|TRBV10-3|-
TGTGCCATCAGTCGGACAGGGAGTTCCTCTGGAAACACCATATATTTT
CAISRTGSSSGNTIYF
>-|TRBJ2-7|TRBV27|-
TGTGCCAGCAGTTTAATCGGTTACTTC
CASSLIGYF
>-|TRBJ2-6|TRBV6-5|once
TGTGCCAGCACCGGCTCTGGGGCCAACGTCCTGACTTTC
CASTGSGANVLTF
>-|TRBJ1-4|TRBV30|-
TGTGCCTGGAGTGAAGCGGGGGGCCTTGCAACTAATGAAAAACTGTTTTTT
CAWSEAGGLATNEKLFF
>-|TRBJ1-5|TRBV9|-
TGTGCCAGCAGCGTAAGAGGAGATAGCAATCAGCCCCAGCATTTT
CASSVRGDSNQPQHF
>TRBD2|TRBJ2-3|TRBV7-2|-
TGTGCCAGCAGCTGGGGTCTAGCGGGGGCGGGAGATACGCAGTATTTT
CASSWGLAGAGDTQYF
>TRBD1|TRBJ1-4|TRBV6-2/TRBV6-3|-
TGTGCCAGCAGTTACTCCAGGGGGAGTAATGAAAAACTGTTTTTT
CASSYSRGSNEKLFF
>-|TRBJ2-1|TRBV28|-
TGTGCCAGCAGACTAAACAATGAGCAGTTCTTC
CASRLNNEQFF
>-|TRBJ2-3|TRBV5-1|-
TGCGCCAGCAGCCCCCGGGGAGGGGCAGGGGAAACTCGAACAGATACGCAGTATTTT
CASSPRGGAGETRTDTQYF
>TRBD1|TRBJ1-1|TRBV6-5|once
TGTGCCAGCAGCAGGGGGCCTGAAGCTTTCTTT
CASSRGPEAFF
>-|TRBJ2-2|TRBV5-4|-
TGTGCCAGCAGCTTGGAGGGCGGGGCTAACACCGGGGAGCTGTTTTTT
CASSLEGGANTGELFF
>TRBD1|TRBJ1-1|TRBV6-5|-
TGTGCCGTTTCTCTCTCGGACAGGGATAACACTGAAGCTTTCTTT
CAVSLSDRDNTEAFF
>-|TRBJ2-1|TRBV7-7|-
TGTGCTAGCAGCCCTAGGCCCCTCTCCTACAATGAGCAGTTCTTC
CASSPRPLSYNEQFF
>-|TRBJ1-1|TRBV29-1|-
TGCAGCGTCATGAGGCAGGGGAACACTGAAGCTTTCTTT
CSVMRQGNTEAFF
>-|TRBJ1-6|TRBV11-2|-
TGTGCCAGCAGCCCCCAAGCGGCCCAAAATTCACCCCTCCACTTT
CASSPQAAQNSPLHF
>-|TRBJ1-2|TRBV7-9|-
TGTGCCAGCAGCTTAGAGGCAGGGAATGGCTACACCTTC
CASSLEAGNGYTF
>TRBD1|TRBJ1-2|TRBV5-1|-
TGCGCCAGCAGCCAGGGAACAGGGGGTTTCTATGGCTACACCTTC
CASSQGTGGFYGYTF
>-|TRBJ1-5|TRBV6-6|-
TGTGCCAGCGGTGCTGGGGGGGACCCTTATCAGCCCCAGCATTTT
CASGAGGDPYQPQHF
>TRBD1|TRBJ1-3|TRBV2|-
TGTGCCAGCAGTGAACTGGACAGGGCTGGAAACACCATATATTTT
CASSELDRAGNTIYF
>-|TRBJ1-1|TRBV7-6|-
TGTGCCAGCAGCTTAGTCGGGATCCTAGGAAGCGTGAACACTGAAGCTTTCTTT
CASSLVGILGSVNTEAFF
>-|TRBJ2-3|TRBV7-3|-
TGTGCCAGCAGTTCTACTAGCAGTAGCACAGATACGCAGTATTTT
CASSSTSSSTDTQYF
>-|TRBJ1-2|TRBV5-1|-
TGCGCCAGCAGCTTGGAGACAGCTCTCTATGGCTACACCTTC
CASSLETALYGYTF
>-|TRBJ2-1|TRBV5-1|-
TGCGCCAGCAGCCCGGCGGACAGCTCCTACAATGAGCAGTTCTTC
CASSPADSSYNEQFF
>TRBD1|TRBJ1-6|TRBV9|few
TGTGCCAGCAGCCCCACCGGACAGGGGGTTTCACCCCTCCACTTT
CASSPTGQGVSPLHF
>-|TRBJ2-3|TRBV7-2|-
TGTGCCAGCAGCCTGGGGGGGGGCCCAGATACGCAGTATTTT
CASSLGGGPDTQYF
>TRBD1|TRBJ1-1|TRBV7-6|-
TGTGCCAGCAGCGTTTCGTCGGACAGGATCACTGAAGCTTTCTTT
CASSVSSDRITEAFF
>-|TRBJ2-3|TRBV6-6|-
TGTGCCAGCGGAGGGAGCACAGATACGCAGTATTTT
CASGGSTDTQYF
>-|TRBJ1-2|TRBV13|-
TGTGCCAGCAGTCGTCCGGTTAACTATGGCTACACCTTC
CASSRPVNYGYTF
>-|TRBJ2-1|TRBV5-7|-
TGTGCCAGCAGCGGCACGTGGAGCTCCTACAATGAGCAGTTCTTC
CASSGTWSSYNEQFF
>-|TRBJ1-1|TRBV6-6|once
TGTGCCAGCAGGGGTCAGGGAGGAGGCACTGAAGCTTTCTTT
CASRGQGGGTEAFF
>-|TRBJ1-2|TRBV30|-
TGTGCCTGTCCATTAGACTCCACAGGCGGCTATGGCTACACCTTC
CACPLDSTGGYGYTF
>-|TRBJ2-7|TRBV25-1|-
TGTGCCAGCAGTTTGTGGGGGGTCTCCTACGAGCAGTACTTC
CASSLWGVSYEQYF
>TRBD2|TRBJ2-2|TRBV4-2|-
TGTGCCAGCAGCCCAAGGGGCGGGGGGGGCACCGGGGAGCTGTTTTTT
CASSPRGGGGTGELFF
>-|TRBJ1-1|TRBV29-1|-
TGCAGCGTTGCAAAGGCGGGGGCTGAAGCTTTCTTT
CSVAKAGAEAFF
>TRBD1|TRBJ1-6|TRBV7-8|-
TGTGCCAGCACCCAACAGGGGGAAGGCTCCTATAATTCACCCCTCCACTTT
CASTQQGEGSYNSPLHF
>-|TRBJ1-4|TRBV18|few
TGTGCCAGCTCACCGGCCTCGACAGGTTTGAATGAAAAACTGTTTTTT
CASSPASTGLNEKLFF
>-|TRBJ1-6|TRBV28|-
TGTGCCAGCAGTTTCGGGGCGTCAGGGGATAATTCACCCCTCCACTTT
CASSFGASGDNSPLHF
>-|TRBJ1-2|TRBV19|once
TGTGCCAGTAGACCGGGTGAGGCCTATGGCTACACCTTC
CASRPGEAYGYTF
>TRBD1|TRBJ1-3|TRBV28|once
TGTGCCAGCAGTTCCCCCGGGACAGGAGGAAACACCATATATTTT
CASSSPGTGGNTIYF
>-|TRBJ1-5|TRBV24-1|-
TGTGCCACCAGTGACCGCCCCGAGCTTGACAGCCCCCAGTTTAGCAATCAGCCCCAGCATTTT
CATSDRPELDSPQFSNQPQHF
>TRBD1|TRBJ2-1|TRBV24-1|-
TGTGCCACCGCAAGGGGACAGGGAAATGAGCAGTTCTTC
CATARGQGNEQFF
>-|TRBJ2-6|TRBV6-5|-
TGTGCCAGCGGAGGAGCTGGGGCCAACGTCCTGACTTTC
CASGGAGANVLTF
>TRBD1|TRBJ2-7|TRBV29-1|-
TGCAGCGTGAGCACAGGGGGAAACTACGAGCAGTACTTC
CSVSTGGNYEQYF
>-|TRBJ1-2|TRBV28|-
TGTGCCAGCAGTTTAAACAGATATGGCTACACCTTC
CASSLNRYGYTF
>TRBD2|TRBJ2-1|TRBV7-2|-
TGTGCCAGCAGCCCCACTAGCGGGTCTTACAATGAGCAGTTCTTC
CASSPTSGSYNEQFF
>TRBD1|TRBJ1-5|TRBV6-5|once
TGTGCCAGCAGTTCTGGGGGACAGGGCGGTCAGCCCCAGCATTTT
CASSSGGQGGQPQHF
>TRBD2|TRBJ2-7|TRBV7-6|-
TGTGCCAGCAGCCCTAGCGGGGGGATGCGCTACGAGCAGTACTTC
CASSPSGGMRYEQYF
>TRBD2|TRBJ2-1|TRBV11-2|-
TGTGCCAGCACCGGCGGGGGCTCCTACAATGAGCAGTTCTTC
CASTGGGSYNEQFF
>-|TRBJ1-6|TRBV7-9|-
TGTGCCAGCAGCTTAGGCAGGGGAAATTCACCCCTCCACTTT
CASSLGRGNSPLHF
>TRBD1|TRBJ1-2|TRBV6-6|few
TGTGCCAGCACCGACACAGGGGGTGGTGGCTACACCTTC
CASTDTGGGGYTF
>-|TRBJ1-2|TRBV12-5|-
TGTGCTAGTGGTTTGTGGTCGGGGGAGGGCTACACCTTC
CASGLWSGEGYTF
>TRBD2|TRBJ2-1|TRBV7-8|few
TGTGCCAGCAGCGCGTCGAGCGGGGGGGCCAAAAATGAGCAGTTCTTC
CASSASSGGAKNEQFF
>TRBD1|TRBJ1-1|TRBV19|-
TGTGCCAGTAGTACGGACAGGGTAACTGAAGCTTTCTTT
CASSTDRVTEAFF